Each of the 10 T cell receptor beta chains below was sequenced from the same sample in a study of cytomegalovirus exposure and HLA in healthy donors. The PCR had 60 Vbeta and 13 Jbeta primers. The data were produced by immunoSEQ multiplex PCR, yet TCRdb's version contains in-frame clones alone and is incomplete. Its clone listing holds 150,000 or so clones. Material: PBMCs. All receptors come from a woman between 45 and 60 years old in good health and CMV-seronegative.

The rearrangement links TRBV19 to TRBJ2-1; D is perhaps TRBD2 (5 bases). In germline, CDR1 is LNHDA, CDR2 SQIVND (reference sequence). Trimming left V 1 base short and J 2 bases short, with 9 bases between. CDR3 length: 15 amino acids. The chain's CDR3 is CASSIVGEAYNEQFF. The CDR3 DNA reads as TGTGCCAGTAGTATAGTCGGGGAAGCCTACAATGAGCAGTTCTTC.

The chain couples TRBV27 to TRBJ1-4; possible D gene TRBD1, 6 bases. Germline CDR1 and CDR2: MNHEY and SMNVEV (reference sequence). The CDR3 extends over 14 amino acids. V was pared by 6 bases and J by 4 bases, with 12 bases between. The CDR3 here is CASSPRDINEKLFF. In DNA, the CDR3 is TGTGCCAGCAGCCCCCGGGACATTAATGAAAAACTGTTTTTT.

This chain connects TRBV11-2 to TRBJ2-1; the D gene is possibly TRBD1 (6 bases). Trimming cost V 5 bases and J 0 bases, with 11 bases left between them. The germline V gene has CDR1 SGHAT and CDR2 FQNNGV. This CDR3 has 15 residues. The CDR3 DNA follows: TGTGCCAGCAGCACCCAGGGGCCCTCCTACAATGAGCAGTTCTTC. It translates to CASSTQGPSYNEQFF.

The chain joins TRBV5-6 to TRBJ2-3; 9 positions agree with TRBD1. The CDR3 totals 15 residues. CDR1 and CDR2 (germline): SGHDT, YYEEEE. V lost 2 bases to trimming and J lost 2 bases; unmatched junction nucleotides: 3. The CDR3 loop reads CASSFGTGNTDTQYF. CDR3 nucleotide sequence: TGTGCCAGCAGCTTCGGGACAGGGAACACAGATACGCAGTATTTT.

The V and J genes are TRBV7-2 and TRBJ2-1; D remains ambiguous. This CDR3 has 12 residues. Germline V lookup: CDR1 SGHTA, CDR2 FQGNSA. The V gene lost 5 bases and the J gene lost 6 bases, with 8 bases spanning the gap. CDR3 in DNA: TGTGCCAGCAGCGTTAGCAGCAATGAGCAGTTCTTC. Translation gives CASSVSSNEQFF.

V is TRBV7-9 and J is TRBJ2-1; TRBD2 matches 12 bases. The J segment lost 6 bases and the V segment lost 4 bases, leaving 7 bases of the junction unmatched. CDR1 and CDR2 from the germline V gene are SEHNR and FQNEAQ (reference sequence). The CDR3 sequence is 16 residues long. The DNA for the CDR3 is TGTGCCAGCAGCTGGGGACTAGCGGGTTCGGGCAATGAGCAGTTCTTC. Translation: CASSWGLAGSGNEQFF.

The gene calls are TRBV28 and TRBJ1-1; D ambiguous. The V end lost 3 bases, the J end lost 3 bases, and 8 bases lay between the germline ends. Germline lookup yields CDR1 MDHEN and CDR2 SYDVKM. The CDR3 has 13 residues. The CDR3 DNA follows: TGTGCCAGCAGTTTGTACAGAGACACTGAAGCTTTCTTT. It translates to CASSLYRDTEAFF.

The chain employs TRBV7-9 and TRBJ1-2; D might be TRBD1 (6 bases). This CDR3 comprises 13 residues. CDR1 and CDR2 from the germline V gene are SEHNR and FQNEAQ (reference sequence). V lost 6 bases to trimming and J lost 1 base, with 9 bases between them. As DNA, the CDR3 is TGTGCCAGCAGGGACAGCCTTAACTATGGCTACACCTTC. It encodes CASRDSLNYGYTF.

This chain connects TRBV19 to TRBJ2-6, with TRBD1 as a possible D gene (5 bases). V shed 7 bases and J shed 2 bases, with 15 bases lying between them. CDR1 and CDR2 (germline): LNHDA, SQIVND (reference sequence). The CDR3 covers 16 residues. This CDR3 reads CASTHQGLAGANVLTF. As DNA, the CDR3 is TGTGCCAGTACTCATCAGGGTCTAGCTGGGGCCAACGTCCTGACTTTC.

A note on this clone: The same CDR3 arises from other DNA sequences in this sample as well. The rearrangement joins TRBV5-1 to TRBJ2-7; 7 positions agree with TRBD2. J gave up 1 base and V 4 bases, and 5 bases lay outside the gene matches. Germline loops: CDR1 SGHRS, CDR2 YFSETQ. The CDR3 runs 14 residues. CDR3 nucleotides: TGCGCCAGCAGCCTCACAGCGGGATCCTACGAGCAGTACTTC. It translates to CASSLTAGSYEQYF.